Presented here are 11 T cell receptor beta chains from one specimen sequenced in a study of T-cell reconstitution after alpha-beta-depleted transplantation in children. TCRbeta library construction was performed incorporating unique molecular identifiers. Via MiXCR, TCRdb re-called the PCR reads, giving one row per CDR3 protein. The repertoire holds 350,000 to 450,000 distinct CDR3 sequences, 10% to 15% seen once, with around 4.1% in the top ten. Sequencing was performed on PBMCs, taken from the stem cell graft. Source of these receptors: a human donor who donated a stem cell graft to a child with Fanconi anemia.

V usage is TRBV2 and J usage is TRBJ1-6; D possibly corresponds to TRBD1 (5 bases). The CDR3 consists of 13 residues. V lost 3 bases to trimming and J lost 13 bases, with 13 bases between them. Germline-derived CDR1 and CDR2 are SNHLY and FYNNEI. CDR3 loop: CASSEVPSGPLHF. CDR3 DNA: TGTGCCAGCAGTGAGGTCCCTTCAGGGCCCCTCCACTTT.

The table lists this clonotype with many counts. This chain uses TRBV29-1 with TRBJ2-2; D uncertain. The V and J ends lost 3 bases and 3 bases respectively, with 8 bases between them. The CDR3 is 13 residues long. In germline, CDR1 is SQVTM, CDR2 ANQGSEA. CDR3 sequence: CSVDKGYTGELFF. In DNA form, the CDR3 reads TGCAGCGTTGATAAAGGGTACACCGGGGAGCTGTTTTTT.

This clonotype came up a few times. The V and J genes are TRBV5-1 and TRBJ2-7; either TRBD1 or TRBD2 may fit D (5 bases each). In germline, CDR1 is SGHRS, CDR2 YFSETQ. The CDR3 extends over 15 amino acids. V lost 3 bases, J lost 2 bases, and 15 bases lay in between. The CDR3 nucleotides read TGCGCCAGCAGCTCATCGGGACCTCCTCCCTACGAGCAGTACTTC. This gives the protein CASSSSGPPPYEQYF.

The sample holds a few counts of this clonotype. V is TRBV7-6 and J is TRBJ1-5; no reliable D call. V was cut by 5 bases and J by 10 bases, with 12 bases left in between. This CDR3 has 12 amino acids. Germline-derived CDR1 and CDR2 are SGHVS and FNYEAQ. The CDR3 DNA is TGTGCCAGCAGCGATATCGACTCTCCCCAGCATTTT. Its protein product is CASSDIDSPQHF.

The rearrangement links TRBV20-1 to TRBJ1-4; D unresolved. Germline CDR1 and CDR2: DFQATT and SNEGSKA (reference sequence). Deletions cut 3 bases from V and 4 bases from J, with 12 bases between. The CDR3 consists of 14 residues. Here the CDR3 reads CSASGGEYNEKLFF. CDR3 sequence (DNA): TGCAGTGCTAGCGGCGGGGAATATAATGAAAAACTGTTTTTT.

J is TRBJ1-6 and V is TRBV6-5; D not certain. The V gene's germline CDR1 is MNHEY and CDR2 SVGAGI. V was clipped by 4 bases and J by 9 bases, with 13 bases between them. The CDR3 loop spans 14 amino acids. The CDR3 loop is CASSSSAGGSPLHF. As DNA, the CDR3 is TGTGCCAGCAGTTCCTCGGCCGGTGGTTCACCCCTCCACTTT.

This clonotype was seen a handful of times. The chain combines TRBV4-3 with TRBJ2-5; possible D gene TRBD2, 6 bases. The germline gives CDR1 LGHNA, CDR2 YSLEER. This CDR3 comprises 16 residues. Trimming took 4 bases from V and 2 from J, leaving 17 bases between them. The CDR3 sequence: CASSPRLFGGQETQYF. CDR3 nucleotides: TGCGCCAGCAGCCCGCGCCTATTTGGAGGGCAAGAGACCCAGTACTTC.

This clonotype was found many times. The rearrangement joins TRBV29-1 to TRBJ2-3; 12 nucleotides align to TRBD2. Germline lookup yields CDR1 SQVTM and CDR2 ANQGSEA. CDR3 length: 14 amino acids. V lost 7 bases, J lost 1 base, and 3 bases stayed unmatched. CDR3 region: CSAGLAGRTDTQYF. CDR3 coding DNA: TGCAGCGCTGGACTAGCGGGACGCACAGATACGCAGTATTTT.

The genes are TRBV5-4 and TRBJ2-3, with D perhaps TRBD1 (6 bases). Trimming took 0 bases from V and 0 from J, leaving 8 bases between them. The CDR3 loop spans 15 amino acids. CDR1 and CDR2 from the germline V gene are SGHNT and YYREEE (reference sequence). This CDR3 reads CASSLVGGSTDTQYF. The CDR3 DNA reads as TGTGCCAGCAGCTTGGTAGGGGGTAGCACAGATACGCAGTATTTT.

In this sample, this clonotype turned up many times. The chain employs TRBV29-1 and TRBJ2-3; D is possibly TRBD1 or TRBD2 (5 bases each). The germline gives CDR1 SQVTM, CDR2 ANQGSEA. The CDR3 loop spans 16 amino acids. V lost 3 bases and J 3 bases, leaving 19 bases between the germline ends. The CDR3 sequence is CSVDLDVGGWTDTQYF. In nucleotides, the CDR3 is TGCAGCGTTGATTTGGACGTTGGGGGTTGGACAGATACGCAGTATTTT.

J is TRBJ2-3 and V is TRBV5-1; a possible D gene is TRBD1 (6 bases). This CDR3 is 13 amino acids long. Germline V gene lookup returns CDR1 SGHRS and CDR2 YFSETQ. Trimming took 4 bases from V and 8 from J, leaving 14 bases between them. CDR3 DNA sequence: TGCGCCAGCAGCAGGGCAGGGGAAGGTACGCAGTATTTT. Translated, it gives CASSRAGEGTQYF.